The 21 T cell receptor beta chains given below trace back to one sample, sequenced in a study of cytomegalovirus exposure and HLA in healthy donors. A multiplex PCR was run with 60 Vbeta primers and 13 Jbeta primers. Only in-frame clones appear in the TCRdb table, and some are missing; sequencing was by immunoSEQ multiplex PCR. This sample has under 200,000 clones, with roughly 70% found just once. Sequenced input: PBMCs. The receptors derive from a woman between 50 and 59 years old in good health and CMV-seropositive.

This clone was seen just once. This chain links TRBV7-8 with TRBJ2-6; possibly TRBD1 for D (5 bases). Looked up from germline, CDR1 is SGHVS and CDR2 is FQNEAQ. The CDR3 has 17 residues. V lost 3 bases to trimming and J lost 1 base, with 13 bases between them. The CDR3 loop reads CASSLLTRQSGANVLTF. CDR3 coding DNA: TGTGCCAGCAGCTTGCTAACGAGACAGTCTGGGGCCAACGTCCTGACTTTC.

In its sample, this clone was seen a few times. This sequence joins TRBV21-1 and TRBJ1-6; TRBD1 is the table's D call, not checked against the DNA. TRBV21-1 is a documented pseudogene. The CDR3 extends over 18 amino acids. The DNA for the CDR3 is TGTGCCAGCAGCAAACCGGGACAGACGAGCTCCTATAATTCACCCCTCCACTTT. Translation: CASSKPGQTSSYNSPLHF.

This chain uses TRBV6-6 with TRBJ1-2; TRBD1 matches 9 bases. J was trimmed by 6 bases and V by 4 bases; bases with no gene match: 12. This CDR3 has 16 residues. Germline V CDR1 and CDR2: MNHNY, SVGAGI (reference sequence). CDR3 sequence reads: CASSSNDNRGLDGYTF. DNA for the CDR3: TGTGCCAGCAGTTCCAATGATAACAGGGGGCTGGATGGCTACACCTTC.

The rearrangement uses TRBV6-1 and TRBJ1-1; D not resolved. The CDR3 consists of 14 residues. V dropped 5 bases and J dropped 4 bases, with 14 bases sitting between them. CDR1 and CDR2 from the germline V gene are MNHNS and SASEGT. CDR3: CASSHREISTEAFF. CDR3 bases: TGTGCCAGCAGTCACCGGGAAATATCCACTGAAGCTTTCTTT.

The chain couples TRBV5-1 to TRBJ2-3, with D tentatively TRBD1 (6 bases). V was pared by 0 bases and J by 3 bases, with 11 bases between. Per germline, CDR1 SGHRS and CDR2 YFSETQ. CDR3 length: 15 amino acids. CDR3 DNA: TGCGCCAGCAGCTTGGAAGGCAGGGGAACAGATACGCAGTATTTT. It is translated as CASSLEGRGTDTQYF.

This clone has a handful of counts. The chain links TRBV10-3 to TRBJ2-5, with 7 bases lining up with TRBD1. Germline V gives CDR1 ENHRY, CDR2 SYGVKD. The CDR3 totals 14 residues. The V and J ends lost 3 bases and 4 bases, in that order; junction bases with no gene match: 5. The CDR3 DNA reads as TGTGCCATCAGTGAAACAGGGGACAGAGAGACCCAGTACTTC. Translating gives CAISETGDRETQYF.

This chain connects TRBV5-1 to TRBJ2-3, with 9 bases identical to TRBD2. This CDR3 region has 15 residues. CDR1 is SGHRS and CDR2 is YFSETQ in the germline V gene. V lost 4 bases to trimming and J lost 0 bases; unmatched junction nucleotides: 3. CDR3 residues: CASSPAGGSTDTQYF. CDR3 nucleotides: TGCGCCAGCAGCCCCGCGGGGGGGAGCACAGATACGCAGTATTTT.

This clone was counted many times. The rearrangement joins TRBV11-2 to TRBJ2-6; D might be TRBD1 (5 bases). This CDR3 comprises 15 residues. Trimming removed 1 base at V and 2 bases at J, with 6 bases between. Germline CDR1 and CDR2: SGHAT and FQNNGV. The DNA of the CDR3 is TGTGCCAGCAGCTTAGTGACAGCTGGGGCCAACGTCCTGACTTTC. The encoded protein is CASSLVTAGANVLTF.

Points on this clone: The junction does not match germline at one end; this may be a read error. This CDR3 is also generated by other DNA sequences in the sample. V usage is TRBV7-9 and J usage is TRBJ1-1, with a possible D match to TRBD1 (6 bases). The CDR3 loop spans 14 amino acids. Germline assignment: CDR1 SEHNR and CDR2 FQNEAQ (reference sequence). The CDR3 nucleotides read TGTGCCAGCAGGTTACAGGGAAGGGACACCGAAGCTTTCTTT. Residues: CASRLQGRDTEAFF. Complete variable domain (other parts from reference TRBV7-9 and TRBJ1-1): DTGVSQNPRHKITKRGQNVTFRCDPISEHNRLYWYRQTLGQGPEFLTYFQNEAQLEKSRLLSDRFSAERPKGSFSTLEIQRTEQGDSAMYLCASRLQGRDTEAFFGQGTRLTVV.

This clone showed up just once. In DNA form, the CDR3 reads TGCGCCAGCAGCGCGAGGACAGGGGGCGTCTATGGCTACACCTTC. Its protein is CASSARTGGVYGYTF. The chain recombines TRBV5-1 with TRBJ1-2; 11 nucleotides match TRBD1. With 4 bases clipped from V and 4 bases from J, the junction kept 6 bases outside the gene matches. CDR3 length equals 15 residues. Germline V gene data show CDR1 as SGHRS and CDR2 as YFSETQ.

The CDR3 region is CASRAETGPSGYTF. CDR3 in DNA: TGTGCCAGCAGGGCGGAGACAGGGCCTAGTGGCTACACCTTC. The V gene is TRBV5-4, the J gene TRBJ1-2; 7 bases are shared with TRBD1. Trimming cost V 5 bases and J 7 bases; bases outside gene matches: 11. Per the germline V gene, CDR1 is SGHNT and CDR2 is YYREEE (reference sequence). This CDR3 is 14 amino acids long.

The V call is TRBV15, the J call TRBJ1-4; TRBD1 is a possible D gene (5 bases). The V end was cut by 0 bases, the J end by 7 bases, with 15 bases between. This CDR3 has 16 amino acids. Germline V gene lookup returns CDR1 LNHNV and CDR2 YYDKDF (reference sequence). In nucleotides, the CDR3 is TGTGCCACCAGCAGAGATCTCGGGGGGGGAGGTGAAAAACTGTTTTTT. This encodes CATSRDLGGGGEKLFF.

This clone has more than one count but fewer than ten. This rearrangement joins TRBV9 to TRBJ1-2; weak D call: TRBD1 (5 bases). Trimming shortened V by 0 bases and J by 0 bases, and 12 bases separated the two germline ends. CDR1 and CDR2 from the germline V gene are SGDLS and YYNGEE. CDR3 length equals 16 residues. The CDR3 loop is CASSVGVDSPNYGYTF. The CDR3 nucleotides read TGTGCCAGCAGCGTAGGAGTAGACAGCCCTAACTATGGCTACACCTTC.

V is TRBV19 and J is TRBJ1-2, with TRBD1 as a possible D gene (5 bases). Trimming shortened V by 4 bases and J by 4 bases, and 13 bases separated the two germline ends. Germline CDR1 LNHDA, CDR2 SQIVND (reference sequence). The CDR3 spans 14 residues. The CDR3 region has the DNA TGTGCCAGTAGTAACCCGGGGGATAGCTATGGCTACACCTTC. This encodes CASSNPGDSYGYTF.

CDR3 DNA: TGTGCCAGCAGCCGCAGGGATCCCTACGAGCAGTACTTC. Its protein is CASSRRDPYEQYF. The chain links TRBV11-2 to TRBJ2-7; D is possibly TRBD1 (5 bases). Germline lookup yields CDR1 SGHAT and CDR2 FQNNGV. The CDR3 is 13 amino acids. The V gene lost 5 bases and the J gene lost 2 bases, with 10 bases spanning the gap.

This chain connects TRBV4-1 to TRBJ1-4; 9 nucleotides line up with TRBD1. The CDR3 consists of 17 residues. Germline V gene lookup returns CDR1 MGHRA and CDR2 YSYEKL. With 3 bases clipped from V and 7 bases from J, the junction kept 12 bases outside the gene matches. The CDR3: CASSQKQGADWIEKLFF. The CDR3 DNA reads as TGCGCCAGCAGCCAGAAACAGGGGGCCGACTGGATTGAAAAACTGTTTTTT.

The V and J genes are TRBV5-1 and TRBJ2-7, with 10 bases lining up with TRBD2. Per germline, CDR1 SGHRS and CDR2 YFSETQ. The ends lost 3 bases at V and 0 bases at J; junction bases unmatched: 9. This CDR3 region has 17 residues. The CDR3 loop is CASSSGTSEPVSYEQYF. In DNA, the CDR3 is TGCGCCAGCAGCTCCGGGACTAGCGAACCAGTCTCCTACGAGCAGTACTTC. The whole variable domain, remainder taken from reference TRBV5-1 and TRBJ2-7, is KAGVTQTPRYLIKTRGQQVTLSCSPISGHRSVSWYQQTPGQGLQFLFEYFSETQRNKGNFPGRFSGRQFSNSRSEMNVSTLELGDSALYLCASSSGTSEPVSYEQYFGPGTRLTVT.

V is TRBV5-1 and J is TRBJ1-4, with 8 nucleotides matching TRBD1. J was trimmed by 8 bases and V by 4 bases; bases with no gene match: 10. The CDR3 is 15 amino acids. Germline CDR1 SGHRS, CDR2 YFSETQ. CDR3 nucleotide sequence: TGCGCCAGCAGCCCCCGGACAGGGCAAGAAGAAAAACTGTTTTTT. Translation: CASSPRTGQEEKLFF. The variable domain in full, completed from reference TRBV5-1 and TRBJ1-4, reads KAGVTQTPRYLIKTRGQQVTLSCSPISGHRSVSWYQQTPGQGLQFLFEYFSETQRNKGNFPGRFSGRQFSNSRSEMNVSTLELGDSALYLCASSPRTGQEEKLFFGSGTQLSVL.

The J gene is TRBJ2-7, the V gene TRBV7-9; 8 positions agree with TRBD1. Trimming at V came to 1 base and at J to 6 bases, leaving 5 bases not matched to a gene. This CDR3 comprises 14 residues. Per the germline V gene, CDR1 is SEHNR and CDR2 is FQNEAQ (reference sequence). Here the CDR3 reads CASSLDPGGFEQYF. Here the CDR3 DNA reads TGTGCCAGCAGCTTAGATCCAGGGGGCTTCGAGCAGTACTTC.

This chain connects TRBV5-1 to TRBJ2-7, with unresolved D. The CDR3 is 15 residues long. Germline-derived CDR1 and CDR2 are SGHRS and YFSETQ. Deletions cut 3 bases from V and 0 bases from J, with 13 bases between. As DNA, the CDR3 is TGCGCCAGCAGCTACGATGTGGAGAGCTCCTACGAGCAGTACTTC. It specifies CASSYDVESSYEQYF. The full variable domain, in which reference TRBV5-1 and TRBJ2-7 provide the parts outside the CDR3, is KAGVTQTPRYLIKTRGQQVTLSCSPISGHRSVSWYQQTPGQGLQFLFEYFSETQRNKGNFPGRFSGRQFSNSRSEMNVSTLELGDSALYLCASSYDVESSYEQYFGPGTRLTVT.

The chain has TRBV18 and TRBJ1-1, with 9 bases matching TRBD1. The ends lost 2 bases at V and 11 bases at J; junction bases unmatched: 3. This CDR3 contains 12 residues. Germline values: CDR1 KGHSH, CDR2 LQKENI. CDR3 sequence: CASSPTTGGAFF. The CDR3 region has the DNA TGTGCCAGCTCACCAACGACAGGGGGGGCTTTCTTT.